This T cell receptor beta chain was recovered during a study of blood T cell repertoires in COVID-19. Looking at the study overall: COVID-19 samples collected from the United States, Italy and Spain covered acute and convalescent phases. Sample material is recorded as cDNA or gDNA derived from T cells, B-cell-depleted T cells, or PBMCs.

Germline V CDR1 and CDR2: SGHTA, FQGTGA. The length of the CDR3 is 13 residues. The germline V and J ends were trimmed by 0 bases and 8 bases, with 7 bases remaining between them. Profiling relied on immunoSEQ multiplex PCR, and the TCRdb table lists in-frame clones only, not all of them. The profile shows about 220,000 clones, more than 75% of them singletons. This clone was detected a few times. V and J are TRBV7-3 and TRBJ2-2; D is possibly TRBD2 (6 bases). This TCR was sampled from a woman aged 30 to 39 who had recovered from COVID-19. Specimen: peripheral blood. The CDR3 region is CASSLTRGGELFF. The CDR3 DNA sequence: TGTGCCAGCAGCTTAACGCGGGGTGGGGAGCTGTTTTTT.